Below, 9 T cell receptor beta chains from the same sample are listed, as sequenced in a study of cytomegalovirus exposure and HLA in healthy donors. Vbeta (60) and Jbeta (13) primers were used in the PCR. The repertoire was sequenced with immunoSEQ multiplex PCR; TCRdb's copy has only in-frame clones and lacks some. The sample has tens of thousands of clones, 73% seen once; the top ten hold 15% to 20%. The sequenced sample was PBMCs. The receptor source for this set is a woman aged 40 to 50 in good health and CMV-seropositive.

The J gene is TRBJ2-1, the V gene TRBV6-6; 7 bases fit TRBD1. Germline V CDR1 and CDR2: MNHNY, SVGAGI (reference sequence). V dropped 10 bases and J dropped 6; count of bases not matched to a gene: 15. This CDR3 contains 15 residues. The DNA for the CDR3 is TGTGCCACCAGGCTGACGAGGGGGCAGGGCAATGAGCAGTTCTTC. This codes for CATRLTRGQGNEQFF.

This sequence joins TRBV13 and TRBJ2-2; possible D gene TRBD1, 5 bases. CDR3 size: 15 residues. Germline V CDR1 and CDR2: PRHDT, FYEKMQ (reference sequence). Trimming took off 3 bases at V and 1 base at J, with 9 bases between the two ends. The CDR3 protein is CASSFAGQNTGELFF. CDR3 DNA: TGTGCCAGCAGCTTTGCCGGACAGAACACCGGGGAGCTGTTTTTT.

V usage is TRBV6-6 and J usage is TRBJ1-2; D unclear. CDR1 and CDR2 (germline): MNHNY, SVGAGI (reference sequence). The CDR3 is made up of 13 amino acids. V lost 6 bases to trimming and J lost 7 bases, with 15 bases between them. CDR3: CASRQTPGAGYTF. CDR3 sequence (DNA): TGTGCCAGCAGGCAGACGCCGGGAGCTGGCTACACCTTC.

The V gene is TRBV5-6, the J gene TRBJ1-1; no definite D call. CDR1 and CDR2 from the germline V gene are SGHDT and YYEEEE. This CDR3 is 15 amino acids long. Trimming took 0 bases from V and 0 from J, leaving 9 bases between them. DNA for the CDR3: TGTGCCAGCAGCTTGGCCGGGTTGGTGAACACTGAAGCTTTCTTT. Protein sequence: CASSLAGLVNTEAFF.

This rearrangement joins TRBV7-2 to TRBJ1-2; D is possibly TRBD1 (6 bases). CDR1 and CDR2 (germline): SGHTA, FQGNSA. V was shortened by 5 bases and J by 4 bases, with 23 bases between the two germline ends. The CDR3 contains 17 residues. The CDR3 coding sequence is TGTGCCAGCAGCCCCTACCAAGGCGTGAAAGGGGGCTATGGCTACACCTTC. Residues: CASSPYQGVKGGYGYTF. The complete variable domain, with remaining parts taken from reference TRBV7-2 and TRBJ1-2, reads GAGVSQSPSNKVTEKGKDVELRCDPISGHTALYWYRQSLGQGLEFLIYFQGNSAPDKSGLPSDRFSAERTGGSVSTLTIQRTQQEDSAVYLCASSPYQGVKGGYGYTFGSGTRLTVV.

The chain recombines TRBV4-3 with TRBJ2-7; 9 nucleotides match TRBD1. In germline, CDR1 is LGHNA, CDR2 YSLEER. Germline trimming cut 0 bases from V and 5 bases from J; bases unmatched to any gene: 8. The CDR3 totals 16 residues. CDR3 DNA sequence: TGCGCCAGCAGCCAAGATCTGAGACAGGGGGGGGACGAGCAGTACTTC. Translation: CASSQDLRQGGDEQYF.

The chain recombines TRBV7-9 with TRBJ1-1; 7 bases line up with TRBD1. The junction had 5 bases not matched to a gene; V was cut back by 1 base and J by 6 bases. Germline V gene data show CDR1 as SEHNR and CDR2 as FQNEAQ (reference sequence). There are 14 residues in the CDR3. CDR3 protein: CASSLGQGVAEAFF. The CDR3, as DNA: TGTGCCAGCAGCTTAGGACAGGGTGTTGCTGAAGCTTTCTTT.

The chain uses TRBV19 and TRBJ1-1, with 11 positions matching TRBD1. This CDR3 comprises 16 residues. Germline-derived CDR1 and CDR2 are LNHDA and SQIVND (reference sequence). V lost 4 bases, J lost 0 bases, and 4 bases stayed unmatched. The CDR3 nucleotides read TGTGCCAGTAGTAAGGACAGGGGGCGGGTGAACACTGAAGCTTTCTTT. Translating it yields CASSKDRGRVNTEAFF.

This clone was found once. The chain carries TRBV10-3 and TRBJ2-2; D remains ambiguous. The V end was cut by 2 bases, the J end by 2 bases, with 9 bases between. Germline values: CDR1 ENHRY, CDR2 SYGVKD. The CDR3 is 15 amino acids. This CDR3 reads CAISEMTSNTGELFF. For the CDR3, the DNA is TGTGCCATCAGTGAGATGACATCTAACACCGGGGAGCTGTTTTTT.